The rows below give T cell receptor beta chains drawn from one sample of a study of Ad26.COV2.S vaccination and SARS-CoV-2 variants. TCRdb's table, derived via immunoSEQ multiplex PCR, lists solely in-frame clones and lacks some. The sample holds about 400,000 clones, around 89% seen once. The input for sequencing was peripheral blood, taken in a trial of Ad26.COV2.S vaccine versus placebo. All receptors derive from a person aged 18-65 years who received the Ad26.COV2.S COVID-19 vaccine or a placebo. The CDR3 runs from the conserved cysteine through the conserved F or W. A D gene is named only where the DNA matches it firmly. Clone size appears in some rows only: once, few, many, or a class for an expanded clone.

>TRBJ2-1|TRBV13|TRBD2|.
TGTGCCAGCAGCTGGACTAGCGGGAGGACCATTCGGACCAATGAGCAGTTCTTC
CASSWTSGRTIRTNEQFF
>TRBJ2-7|TRBV28|TRBD1|.
TGTGCCAGCAGTTTACCCCCTTACAGGGGAACTGCGCAGTACTTC
CASSLPPYRGTAQYF
>TRBJ2-7|TRBV29-1|TRBD2|.
TGCAGCGGAGGGACTAGCGCTTACGAGCAGTACTTC
CSGGTSAYEQYF
>TRBJ2-1|TRBV15|.|.
TGTGCCACCAGCGGAGGGATTCAACTGGAACATGAGCAGTTCTTC
CATSGGIQLEHEQFF
>TRBJ1-1|TRBV27|.|.
.
CASSSSDRDNTEAFF
>TRBJ2-3|TRBV11-3|.|.
TGTGCCAGCAGCTTCCCCGGTGGCGGGGCAGATACGCAGTATTTT
CASSFPGGGADTQYF
>TRBJ2-3|TRBV7-2|.|.
TGTGCCAGCGGGCTAGACACAGATACGCAGTATTTT
CASGLDTDTQYF
>TRBJ2-1|TRBV19|TRBD2|.
TGTGCCAGTAGTAGAGTGGGGGCTAGCGGGAGCTCCTACAATGAGCAGTTCTTC
CASSRVGASGSSYNEQFF
>TRBJ2-7|TRBV2|TRBD2|.
TGTGCCAGCAGTCACGGGACTAGCGGCCCCTACGAGCAGTACTTC
CASSHGTSGPYEQYF
>TRBJ1-2|TRBV19|.|.
TGTGCCAGTAGTATAAGGCGGACATTTAATGGCTACACCTTC
CASSIRRTFNGYTF
>TRBJ1-5|TRBV6-2/TRBV6-3|TRBD1|.
TGTGCCAGCACCCCGACAGGGAGTCTGCCCCAGCATTTT
CASTPTGSLPQHF
>TRBJ2-3|TRBV18|.|.
TGTGCCAGCTCACCGGGAAGCAGCACAGATACGCAGTATTTT
CASSPGSSTDTQYF
>TRBJ2-7|TRBV11-3|.|once
TGTGCCAGCAGCTTAGATAGGCAGCGCTACGAGCAGTACTTC
CASSLDRQRYEQYF